The clone carrying this T cell receptor (beta chain) was seen many times. The antigen is unknown. These data come from a study of early T cells in non-severe SARS-CoV-2 infection. About the research overall: The sequenced material was bulk RNA from unsorted whole blood, and its chains were unpaired.

General study points: The matching step, a VDJdb search, favored anti-spike CD8 responses and missed private and CD4 specificities.

Looked up from germline, CDR1 is SSHAT and CDR2 is FNYEAQ (reference sequence). The CDR3 length is 13 residues. V was pared by 5 bases and J by 1 base, with 8 bases between. Each cDNA molecule carried a unique molecular identifier. TCRdb reanalysed the 5' RACE reads using MiXCR and keeps one entry per CDR3 protein. The sample has approximately 97,000 distinct CDR3 sequences; around 13% are singletons. The sequenced sample was whole blood. The receptor was derived from an adult who was a healthcare worker with PCR-confirmed SARS-CoV-2 infection or an uninfected control (not recorded which). The rearrangement joins TRBV7-7 to TRBJ2-5; D is undetermined. This CDR3 reads CASSRYPQETQYF. The CDR3 nucleotides read TGTGCCAGCAGCCGATATCCCCAAGAGACCCAGTACTTC. Looking up the rest from reference TRBV7-7 and TRBJ2-5 gives the full variable domain: GAGVSQSPRYKVTKRGQDVTLRCDPISSHATLYWYQQALGQGPEFLTYFNYEAQPDKSGLPSDRFSAERPEGSISTLTIQRTEQRDSAMYRCASSRYPQETQYFGPGTRLLVL.